The 5 T cell receptor beta chains below all came from one sample that was sequenced in a study of cytomegalovirus exposure and HLA in healthy donors. The PCR was carried out with 60 Vbeta primers and 13 Jbeta primers. Some clones are missing from TCRdb's copy, which holds only in-frame ones; the method was immunoSEQ multiplex PCR. In the table there are roughly 200,000 clones, approximately 86% of which are singletons. Sequences were obtained from PBMCs. The receptor set was obtained from a woman aged 30 to 39 in good health and CMV-seronegative.

The CDR3 DNA reads as TGTGCCAGCAGCACAAGGACAGGGGCAAGCGGGAGGGGTGAGCAGTTCTTC. As protein: CASSTRTGASGRGEQFF. The chain carries TRBV9 and TRBJ2-1, with D possibly TRBD2 on 10 matching bases. CDR3 length: 17 residues. V lost 4 bases, J lost 9 bases, and 26 bases lay in between. From germline, CDR1 is SGDLS and CDR2 YYNGEE.

This chain uses TRBV6-6 with TRBJ2-5; 7 bases are a match to TRBD2. With 5 bases clipped from V and 5 bases from J, the junction kept 8 bases outside the gene matches. Germline CDR1 and CDR2: MNHNY and SVGAGI (reference sequence). This CDR3 has 14 amino acids. The CDR3 sequence: CASSPIGRAETQYF. As DNA, the CDR3 is TGTGCCAGCAGTCCGATTGGGAGGGCGGAGACCCAGTACTTC.

The chain has TRBV27 and TRBJ2-1, with TRBD2 matching 9 bases. The CDR3 runs to 15 residues. In germline, CDR1 is MNHEY, CDR2 SMNVEV (reference sequence). Trimming cost V 2 bases and J 7 bases; bases outside gene matches: 6. The CDR3 DNA is TGTGCCAGCAGTTTAGCGGGAGGGCCGGGGAATGAGCAGTTCTTC. It yields the protein CASSLAGGPGNEQFF.

CDR3 sequence reads: CASSVDPNLAKNIQYF. The DNA of the CDR3 is TGTGCCAGCAGCGTAGACCCGAACTTAGCCAAAAACATTCAGTACTTC. The chain joins TRBV9 to TRBJ2-4; D call uncertain. The CDR3 runs 16 residues. The V end was cut by 0 bases, the J end by 0 bases, with 10 bases between. Germline CDR1 is SGDLS and CDR2 is YYNGEE.

V and J are TRBV5-1 and TRBJ2-2; tentatively, D is TRBD2 (6 bases). This CDR3 region has 16 residues. Germline CDR1 SGHRS, CDR2 YFSETQ. Trimming removed 0 bases at V and 6 bases at J, with 15 bases between. CDR3 sequence reads: CASSLAEGGASGELFF. CDR3 DNA: TGCGCCAGCAGCTTGGCGGAGGGTGGGGCGTCCGGGGAGCTGTTTTTT.